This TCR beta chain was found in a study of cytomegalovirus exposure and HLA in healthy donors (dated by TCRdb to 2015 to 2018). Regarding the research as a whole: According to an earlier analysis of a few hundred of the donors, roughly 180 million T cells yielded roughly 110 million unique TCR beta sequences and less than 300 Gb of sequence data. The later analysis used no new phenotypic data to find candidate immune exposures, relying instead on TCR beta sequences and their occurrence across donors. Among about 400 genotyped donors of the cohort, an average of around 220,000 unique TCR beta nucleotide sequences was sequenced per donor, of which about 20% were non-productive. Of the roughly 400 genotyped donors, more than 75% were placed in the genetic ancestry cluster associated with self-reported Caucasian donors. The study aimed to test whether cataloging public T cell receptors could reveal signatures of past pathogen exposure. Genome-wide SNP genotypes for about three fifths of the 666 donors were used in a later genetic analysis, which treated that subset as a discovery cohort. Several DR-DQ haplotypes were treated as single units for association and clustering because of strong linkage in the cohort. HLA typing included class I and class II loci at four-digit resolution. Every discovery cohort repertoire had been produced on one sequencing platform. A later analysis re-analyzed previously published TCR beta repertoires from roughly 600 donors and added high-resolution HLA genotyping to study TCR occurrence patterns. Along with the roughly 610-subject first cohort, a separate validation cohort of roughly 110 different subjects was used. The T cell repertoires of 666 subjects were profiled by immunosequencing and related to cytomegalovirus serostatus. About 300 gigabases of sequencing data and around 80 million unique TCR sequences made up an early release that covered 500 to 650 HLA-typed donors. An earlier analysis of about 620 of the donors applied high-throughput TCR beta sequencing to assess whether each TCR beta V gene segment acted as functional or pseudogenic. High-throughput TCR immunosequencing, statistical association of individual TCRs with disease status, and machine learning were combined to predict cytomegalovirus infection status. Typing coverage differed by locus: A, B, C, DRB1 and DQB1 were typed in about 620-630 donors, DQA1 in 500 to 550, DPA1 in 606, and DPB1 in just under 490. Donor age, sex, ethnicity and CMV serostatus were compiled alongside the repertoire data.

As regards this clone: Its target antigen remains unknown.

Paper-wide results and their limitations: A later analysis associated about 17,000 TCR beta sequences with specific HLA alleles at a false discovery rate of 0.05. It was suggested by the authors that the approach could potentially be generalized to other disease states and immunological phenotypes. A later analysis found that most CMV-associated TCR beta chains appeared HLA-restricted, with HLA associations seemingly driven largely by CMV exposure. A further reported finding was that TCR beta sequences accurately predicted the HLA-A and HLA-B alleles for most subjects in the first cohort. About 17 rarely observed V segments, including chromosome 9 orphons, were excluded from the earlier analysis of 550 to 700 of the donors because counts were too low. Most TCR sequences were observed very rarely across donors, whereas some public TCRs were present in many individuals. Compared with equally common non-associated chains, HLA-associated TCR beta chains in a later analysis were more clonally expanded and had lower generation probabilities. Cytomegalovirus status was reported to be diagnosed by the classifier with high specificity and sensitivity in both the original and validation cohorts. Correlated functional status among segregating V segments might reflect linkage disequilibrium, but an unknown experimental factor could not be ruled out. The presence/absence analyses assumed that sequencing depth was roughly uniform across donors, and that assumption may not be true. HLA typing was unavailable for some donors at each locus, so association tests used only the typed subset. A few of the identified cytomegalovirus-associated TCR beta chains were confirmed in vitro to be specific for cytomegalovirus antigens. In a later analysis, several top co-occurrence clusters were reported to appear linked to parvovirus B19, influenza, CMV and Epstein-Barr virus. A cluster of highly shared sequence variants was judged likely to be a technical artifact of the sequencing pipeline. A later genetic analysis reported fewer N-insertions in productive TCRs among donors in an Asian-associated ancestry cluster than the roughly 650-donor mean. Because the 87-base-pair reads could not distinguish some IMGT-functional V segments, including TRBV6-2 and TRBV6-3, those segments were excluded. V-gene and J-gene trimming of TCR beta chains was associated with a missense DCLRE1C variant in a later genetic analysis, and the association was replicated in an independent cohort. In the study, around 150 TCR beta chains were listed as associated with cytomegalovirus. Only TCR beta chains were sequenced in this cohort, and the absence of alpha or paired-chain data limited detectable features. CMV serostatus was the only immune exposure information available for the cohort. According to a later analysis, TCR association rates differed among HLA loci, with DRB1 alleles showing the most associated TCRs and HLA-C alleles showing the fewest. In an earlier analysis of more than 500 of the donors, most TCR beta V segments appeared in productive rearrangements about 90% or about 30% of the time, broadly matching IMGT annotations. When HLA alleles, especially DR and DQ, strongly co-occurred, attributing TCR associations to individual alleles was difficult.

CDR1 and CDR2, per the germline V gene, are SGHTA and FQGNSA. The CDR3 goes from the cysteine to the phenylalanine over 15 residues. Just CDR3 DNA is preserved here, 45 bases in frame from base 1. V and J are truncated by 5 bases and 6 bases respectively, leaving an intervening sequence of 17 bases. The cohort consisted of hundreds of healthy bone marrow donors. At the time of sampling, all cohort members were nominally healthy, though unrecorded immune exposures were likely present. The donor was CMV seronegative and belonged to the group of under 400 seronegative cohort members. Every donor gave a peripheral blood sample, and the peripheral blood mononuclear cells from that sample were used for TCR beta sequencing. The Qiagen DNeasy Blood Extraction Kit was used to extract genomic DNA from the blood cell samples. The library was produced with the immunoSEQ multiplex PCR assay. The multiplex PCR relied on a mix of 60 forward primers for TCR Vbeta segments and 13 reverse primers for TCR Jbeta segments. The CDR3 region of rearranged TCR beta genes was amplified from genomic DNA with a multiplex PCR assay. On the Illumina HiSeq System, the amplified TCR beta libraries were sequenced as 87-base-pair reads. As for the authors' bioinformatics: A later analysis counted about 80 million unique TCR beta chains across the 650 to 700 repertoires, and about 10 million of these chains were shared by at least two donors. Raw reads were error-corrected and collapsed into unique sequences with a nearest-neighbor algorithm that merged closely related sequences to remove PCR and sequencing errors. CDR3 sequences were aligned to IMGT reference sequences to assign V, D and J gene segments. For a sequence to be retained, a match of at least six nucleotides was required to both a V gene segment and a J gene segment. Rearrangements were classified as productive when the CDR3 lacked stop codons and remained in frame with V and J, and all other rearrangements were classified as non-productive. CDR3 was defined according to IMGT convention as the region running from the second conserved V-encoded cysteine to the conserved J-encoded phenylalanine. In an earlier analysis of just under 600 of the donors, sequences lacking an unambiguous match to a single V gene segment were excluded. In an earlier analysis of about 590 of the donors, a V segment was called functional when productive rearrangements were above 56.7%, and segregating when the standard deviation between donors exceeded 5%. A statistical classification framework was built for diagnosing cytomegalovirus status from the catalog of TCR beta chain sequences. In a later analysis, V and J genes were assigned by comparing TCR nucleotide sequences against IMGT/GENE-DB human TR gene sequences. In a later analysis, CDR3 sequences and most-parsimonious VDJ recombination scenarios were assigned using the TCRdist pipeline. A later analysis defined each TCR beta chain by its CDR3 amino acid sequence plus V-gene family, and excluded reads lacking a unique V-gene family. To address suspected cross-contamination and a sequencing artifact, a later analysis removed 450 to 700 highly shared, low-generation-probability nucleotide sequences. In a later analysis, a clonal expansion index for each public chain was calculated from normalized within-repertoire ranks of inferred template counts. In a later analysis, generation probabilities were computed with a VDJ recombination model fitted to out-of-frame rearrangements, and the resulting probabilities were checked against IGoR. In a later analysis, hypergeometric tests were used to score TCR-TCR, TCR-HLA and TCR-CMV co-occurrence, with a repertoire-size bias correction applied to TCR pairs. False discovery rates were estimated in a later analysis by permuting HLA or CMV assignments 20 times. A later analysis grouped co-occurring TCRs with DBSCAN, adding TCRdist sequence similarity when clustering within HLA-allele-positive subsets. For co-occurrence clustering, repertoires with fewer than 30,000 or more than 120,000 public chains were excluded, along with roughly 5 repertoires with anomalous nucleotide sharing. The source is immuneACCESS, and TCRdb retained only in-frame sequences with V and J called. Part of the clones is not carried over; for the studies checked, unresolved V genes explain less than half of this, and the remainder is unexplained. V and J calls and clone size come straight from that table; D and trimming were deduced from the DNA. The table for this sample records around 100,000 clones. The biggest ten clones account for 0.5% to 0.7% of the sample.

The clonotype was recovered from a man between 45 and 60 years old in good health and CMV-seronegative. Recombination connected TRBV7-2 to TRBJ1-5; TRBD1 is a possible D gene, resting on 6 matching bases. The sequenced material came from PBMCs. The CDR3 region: CASSPKTGPPQPQHF. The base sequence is TGTGCCAGCAGCCCCAAGACAGGCCCCCCTCAGCCCCAGCATTTT.